The T cell receptor (beta chain) under discussion was sequenced for a study of vaccination and CD4 T cells after COVID-19 (dated by TCRdb to between 2021 and 2022). In terms of the full investigation: Convalescent patients had a positive SARS-CoV-2 result on nasal swab PCR, and of these patients, about ten had mild disease and one had severe disease. In the convalescent cohort there were six males and four females, among whom were two Hispanic individuals, seven Caucasians, two Asians and one multiracial person. Participants got two doses of the Pfizer-BioNTech BNT162b2 vaccine (n=8) or two doses of the Moderna mRNA-1273 vaccine (n=2). Post-COVID blood samples from convalescent patients were collected a median of roughly 100 days after diagnosis, with a range of roughly 35 to 180 days. Post-vaccine blood samples were obtained a median of about 72 days after the second vaccine dose, with a range of about 13 to 241 days. For stimulating the cultures, overlapping spike peptide pools were used, derived from SARS-CoV-2 as well as from the common cold coronaviruses HCoV-NL63, HCoV-OC43 and HCoV-229E. As controls, cultures received a CEFX viral epitope pool (the positive control), an HIV-1 Nef peptide pool (the negative control), or no peptide at all. In 10 COVID-19 convalescent patients and a few infection-naive healthy vaccine recipients, researchers compared the spike-specific CD4+ TCR repertoire from before mRNA vaccination with the repertoire from after.

Library construction relied on PCR. DNA from cultured CD4+ T cells underwent TCR sequencing with the Oncomine TCR Beta short-read assay at the Johns Hopkins FTIC core. The QIAamp micro DNA kit was used to extract genomic DNA from the cultured CD4+ T cells. The Oncomine TCR Beta libraries from cultured CD4+ T cells were pooled using unique dual indexes and then sequenced on an Illumina iSeq 100. From the authors' description of their analysis: Non-productive sequences were removed, and CDR3s that did not start with C, did not end with F or W, or were shorter than 7 amino acids were discarded. Antigen-specific clonotypes were identified with the MANAFEST web application by comparing peptide-stimulated wells with reference and other culture wells. An FDR below 0.05, an odds ratio above 5, and a productive frequency above 0.1% in at least two of three replicate wells were required for clones to be considered positive. A clonotype was classed as cross-reactive if the clonotype showed significant expansion both in SARS-CoV-2 spike wells and in at least one common cold coronavirus spike condition. Levenshtein distances (stringdist) and unrooted phylogenetic trees (ape) in R version 3.6.1 were used to assess CDR3 homology. The raw public reads went through TCRdb reprocessing: fastp at Q25, MiXCR clone calling, in-frame beta chains kept. Each entry is one CDR3 protein sequence, shown with its most common DNA and genes. The V and J calls here are based on TCRdb, not the publication. The sample records about 15,000 distinct CDR3 sequences, under 50% of which are singletons. The top ten constitute 9% to 15% of the sample.

The sample's treatment or condition label, decoded: roughly 11-day PBMC culture with coronavirus spike peptide pools or control peptides (ViraFEST assay). The ViraFEST assay was used in the study, in which antigen-specific T cells were expanded with peptide pools and expanded clonotypes were subsequently identified by TCR sequencing. The convalescent patients' positive SARS-CoV-2 PCR tests fell between March and December 2020, which was before the Alpha, Beta and Delta variants emerged in the United States. About 2 million PBMCs per well were cultured in IMDM with roughly 4.8% human AB serum and 8 to 10 IU/ml IL-2, plus 10 ug/ml peptide pools. Half of the culture medium was replaced with fresh IL-2-containing medium on days 3 and 7. After around 10 days of culture, CD4+ T cells were isolated by negative selection with the EasySep CD4+ T cell isolation kit. Ficoll-Paque Plus gradient centrifugation was used to isolate PBMCs from whole blood, and the isolated PBMCs were then either used fresh or cryopreserved at -140C. Each culture condition was generally run in triplicate wells.

Note on this clonotype: Its antigen remains unidentified. Per-base qualities were not stored, and no clone one base away is much larger.

The germline V gene (reference sequence) yields LNHNV for CDR1 and YYDKDF for CDR2. The junction carries 14 bases between V and J, which are trimmed by 5 bases and 3 bases respectively. The CDR3 covers 15 residues, taking in both the cysteine and the phenylalanine. Just the 45-base CDR3 DNA is kept, in frame starting at base 1. Findings and caveats that apply to the study as a whole: Among the post-vaccine SARS-CoV-2-reactive clones in convalescent patients, a median 86.3% showed up only after vaccination, which suggests vaccine-specific priming. The study included relatively few convalescent patients and did not analyze early timepoints after natural infection. The median count of SARS-CoV-2-reactive clonotypes went up from about 23 after infection to more than 30 after vaccination, although the change was not significant. Of the vaccine-specific clones found in convalescent patients, nearly all (304 of 307) were mono-reactive for SARS-CoV-2 spike instead of being cross-reactive with common cold coronaviruses.

The sequenced material came from CD4+ T cells from blood, cultured in vitro. The TCR comes from a human donor who had recovered from COVID-19. Recombination connected TRBV15 to TRBJ1-3, with no reliable assignment of the D segment. The DNA reads TGTGCCACCAGCCCCCGCAGGTCGGATGGAAACACCATATATTTT. It translates as CATSPRRSDGNTIYF.